This T cell receptor beta chain was profiled in a study of shared clonotypes between healthy human individuals. TCRdb keeps only in-frame clones here, not all; method: immunoSEQ multiplex PCR. The table lists 2.3 million or so clones, 85% to 95% of them singletons, with about 0.41% in the top ten. A CD45RA-negative memory subset and a CD45RA+ naive subset were separated from the CD4+ cells. Broader study findings: Sampling covered blood only; tissue repertoires likely differ.

From germline, CDR1 is SGHNT and CDR2 YYREEE (reference sequence). V was cut by 0 bases and J by 0 bases, with 10 bases left in between. The CDR3 spans 16 residues. On this clone: Its specificity is unknown.

This sequence was found in a man in his late teens or twenties in good health. Some clones in this sample may be carry-over from other donors' samples. This rearrangement joins TRBV5-4 to TRBJ2-4; tentatively, D is TRBD2 (6 bases). Sequenced input: naive CD4+ T cells from PBMCs. The subset was: CD45RA+ positively selected. CDR3 coding DNA: TGTGCCAGCAGCTTGGGTGGGACTCTAGCCAAAAACATTCAGTACTTC. Protein product: CASSLGGTLAKNIQYF.